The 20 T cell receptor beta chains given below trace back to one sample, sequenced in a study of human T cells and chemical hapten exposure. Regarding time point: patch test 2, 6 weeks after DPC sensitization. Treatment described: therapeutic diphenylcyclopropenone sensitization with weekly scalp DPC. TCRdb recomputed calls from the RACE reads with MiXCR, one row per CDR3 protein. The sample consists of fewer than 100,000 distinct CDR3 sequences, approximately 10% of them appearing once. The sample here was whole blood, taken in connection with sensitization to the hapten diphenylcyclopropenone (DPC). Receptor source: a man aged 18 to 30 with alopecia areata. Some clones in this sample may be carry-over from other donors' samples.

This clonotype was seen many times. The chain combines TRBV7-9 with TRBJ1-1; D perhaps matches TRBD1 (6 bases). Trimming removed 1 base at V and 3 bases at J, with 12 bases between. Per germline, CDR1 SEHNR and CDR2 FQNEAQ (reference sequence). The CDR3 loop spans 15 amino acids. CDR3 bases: TGTGCCAGCAGCTTAGACAGGGTGGGGTACACTGAAGCTTTCTTT. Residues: CASSLDRVGYTEAFF. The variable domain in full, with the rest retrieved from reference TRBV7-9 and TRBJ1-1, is DTGVSQNPRHKITKRGQNVTFRCDPISEHNRLYWYRQTLGQGPEFLTYFQNEAQLEKSRLLSDRFSAERPKGSFSTLEIQRTEQGDSAMYLCASSLDRVGYTEAFFGQGTRLTVV.

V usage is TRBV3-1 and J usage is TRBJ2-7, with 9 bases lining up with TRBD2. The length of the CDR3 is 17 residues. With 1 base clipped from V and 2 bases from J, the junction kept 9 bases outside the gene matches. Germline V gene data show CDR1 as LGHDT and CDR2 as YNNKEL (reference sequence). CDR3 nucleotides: TGTGCCAGCAGCCAAGTAAGGCGGCGGGGGGGCGCCTACGAGCAGTACTTC. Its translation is CASSQVRRRGGAYEQYF.

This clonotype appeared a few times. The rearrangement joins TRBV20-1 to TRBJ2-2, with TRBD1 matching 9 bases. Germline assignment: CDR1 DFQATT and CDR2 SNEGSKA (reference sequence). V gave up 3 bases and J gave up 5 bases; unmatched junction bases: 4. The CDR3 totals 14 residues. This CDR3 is CSASTGGSTGELFF. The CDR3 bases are TGCAGTGCTAGTACAGGGGGCAGTACCGGGGAGCTGTTTTTT.

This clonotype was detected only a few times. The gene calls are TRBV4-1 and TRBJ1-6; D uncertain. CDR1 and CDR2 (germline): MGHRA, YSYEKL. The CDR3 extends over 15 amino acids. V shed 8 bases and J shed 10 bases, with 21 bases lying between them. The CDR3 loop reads CASHDGREAGSPLHF. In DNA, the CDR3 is TGCGCCAGCCATGACGGGAGGGAGGCCGGATCACCCCTCCACTTT.

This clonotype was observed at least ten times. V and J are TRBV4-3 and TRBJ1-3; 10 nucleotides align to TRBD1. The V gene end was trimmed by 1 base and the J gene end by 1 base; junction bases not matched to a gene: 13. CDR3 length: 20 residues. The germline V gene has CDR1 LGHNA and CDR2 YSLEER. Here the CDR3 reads CASSQGTIIPGQGSGNTIYF. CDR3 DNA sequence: TGCGCCAGCAGCCAAGGAACGATCATTCCGGGACAGGGGTCTGGAAACACCATATATTTT.

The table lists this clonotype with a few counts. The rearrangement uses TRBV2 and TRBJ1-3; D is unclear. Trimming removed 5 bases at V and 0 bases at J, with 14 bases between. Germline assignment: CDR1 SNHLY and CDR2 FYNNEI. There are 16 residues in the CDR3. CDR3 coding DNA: TGTGCCAGCAGTAAGGATGAGCTGAACTCTGGAAACACCATATATTTT. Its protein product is CASSKDELNSGNTIYF. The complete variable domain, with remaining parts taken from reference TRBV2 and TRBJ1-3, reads EPEVTQTPSHQVTQMGQEVILRCVPISNHLYFYWYRQILGQKVEFLVSFYNNEISEKSEIFDDQFSVERPDGSNFTLKIRSTKLEDSAMYFCASSKDELNSGNTIYFGEGSWLTVV.

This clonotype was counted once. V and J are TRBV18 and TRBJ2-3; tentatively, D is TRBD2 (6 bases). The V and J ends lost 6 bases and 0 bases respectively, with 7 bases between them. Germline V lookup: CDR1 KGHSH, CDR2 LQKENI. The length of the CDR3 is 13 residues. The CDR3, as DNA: TGTGCCAGCTCGCGGGACAGCACAGATACGCAGTATTTT. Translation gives CASSRDSTDTQYF.

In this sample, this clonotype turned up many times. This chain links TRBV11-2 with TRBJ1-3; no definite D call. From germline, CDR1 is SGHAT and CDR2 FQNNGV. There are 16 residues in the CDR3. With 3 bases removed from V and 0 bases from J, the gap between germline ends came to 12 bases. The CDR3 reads CASSFPTLSSGNTIYF. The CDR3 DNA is TGTGCCAGCAGCTTCCCGACTCTCAGCTCTGGAAACACCATATATTTT.

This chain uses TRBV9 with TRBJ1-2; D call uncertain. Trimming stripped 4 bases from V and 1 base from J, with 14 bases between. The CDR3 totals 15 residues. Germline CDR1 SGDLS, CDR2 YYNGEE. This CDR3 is CASSPDGLNNYGYTF. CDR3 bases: TGTGCCAGCAGCCCAGACGGACTCAATAACTATGGCTACACCTTC.

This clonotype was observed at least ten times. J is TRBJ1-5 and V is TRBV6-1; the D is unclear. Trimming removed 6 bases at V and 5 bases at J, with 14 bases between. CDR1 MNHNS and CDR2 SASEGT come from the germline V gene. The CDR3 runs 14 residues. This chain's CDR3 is CASRTSGGDQPQHF. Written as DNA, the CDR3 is TGTGCCAGCAGAACCAGCGGCGGGGATCAGCCCCAGCATTTT.

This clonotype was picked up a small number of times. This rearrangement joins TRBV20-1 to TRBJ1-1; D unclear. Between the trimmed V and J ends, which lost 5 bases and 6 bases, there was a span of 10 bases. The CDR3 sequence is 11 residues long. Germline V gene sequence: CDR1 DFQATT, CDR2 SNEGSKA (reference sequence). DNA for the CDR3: TGCAGTGCTTCCCATCGCCCTGAAGCTTTCTTT. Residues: CSASHRPEAFF.

Here the CDR3 DNA reads TGCAGCGCCCTGACAGGCACCTCCTACGAGCAGTACTTC. It is translated as CSALTGTSYEQYF. V is TRBV29-1 and J is TRBJ2-7; possibly TRBD1 for D (6 bases). V gave up 7 bases and J gave up 0 bases, with 13 bases separating them. The CDR3 totals 13 residues. The germline CDR1 and CDR2 sequences are SQVTM and ANQGSEA.

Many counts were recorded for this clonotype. The CDR3 sequence is CSARDIEAGRTTDTQYF. The CDR3 bases are TGCAGTGCTAGAGATATCGAGGCAGGGCGAACGACAGATACGCAGTATTTT. The chain couples TRBV20-1 to TRBJ2-3; possible D gene TRBD1, 5 bases. The CDR3 has 17 residues. CDR1 DFQATT and CDR2 SNEGSKA come from the germline V gene (reference sequence). Trimming stripped 0 bases from V and 3 bases from J, with 19 bases between.

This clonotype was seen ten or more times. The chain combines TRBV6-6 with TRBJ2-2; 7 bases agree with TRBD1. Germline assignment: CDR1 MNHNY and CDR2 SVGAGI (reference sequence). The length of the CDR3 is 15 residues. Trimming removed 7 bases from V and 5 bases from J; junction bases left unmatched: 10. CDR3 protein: CASTPGTVATGELFF. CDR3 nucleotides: TGTGCCAGCACCCCCGGGACAGTCGCAACCGGGGAGCTGTTTTTT.

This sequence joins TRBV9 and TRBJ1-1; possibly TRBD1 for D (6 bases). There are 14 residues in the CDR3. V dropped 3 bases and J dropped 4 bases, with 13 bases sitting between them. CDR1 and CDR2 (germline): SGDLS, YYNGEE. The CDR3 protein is CASSDESGATEAFF. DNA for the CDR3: TGTGCCAGCAGCGATGAATCAGGGGCCACTGAAGCTTTCTTT.

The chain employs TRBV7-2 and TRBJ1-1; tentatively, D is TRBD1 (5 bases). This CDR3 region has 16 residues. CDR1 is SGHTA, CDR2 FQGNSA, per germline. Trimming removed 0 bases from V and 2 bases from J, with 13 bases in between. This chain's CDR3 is CASSLAYRTYNTEAFF. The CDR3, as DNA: TGTGCCAGCAGCTTAGCCTACAGGACATATAACACTGAAGCTTTCTTT.

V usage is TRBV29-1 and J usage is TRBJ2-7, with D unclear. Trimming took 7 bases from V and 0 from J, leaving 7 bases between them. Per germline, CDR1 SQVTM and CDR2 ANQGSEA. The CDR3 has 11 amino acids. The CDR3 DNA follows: TGCAGCGCCGGGTACTCCTACGAGCAGTACTTC. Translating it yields CSAGYSYEQYF.

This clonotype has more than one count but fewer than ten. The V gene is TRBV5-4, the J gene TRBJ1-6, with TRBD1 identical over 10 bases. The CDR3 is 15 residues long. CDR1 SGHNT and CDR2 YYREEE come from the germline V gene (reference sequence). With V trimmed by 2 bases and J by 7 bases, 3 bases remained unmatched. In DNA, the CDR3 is TGTGCCAGCAGCTTAGGACAGGGGGAGAATTCACCCCTCCACTTT. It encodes CASSLGQGENSPLHF.

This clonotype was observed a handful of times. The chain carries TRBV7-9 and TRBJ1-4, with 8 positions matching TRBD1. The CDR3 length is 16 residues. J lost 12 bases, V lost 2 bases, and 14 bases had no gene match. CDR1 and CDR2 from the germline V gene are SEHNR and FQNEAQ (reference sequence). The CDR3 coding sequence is TGTGCCAGCAGCTTAATTCCCGGGACAGGACGTAATGAACTGTTTTTT. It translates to CASSLIPGTGRNELFF.

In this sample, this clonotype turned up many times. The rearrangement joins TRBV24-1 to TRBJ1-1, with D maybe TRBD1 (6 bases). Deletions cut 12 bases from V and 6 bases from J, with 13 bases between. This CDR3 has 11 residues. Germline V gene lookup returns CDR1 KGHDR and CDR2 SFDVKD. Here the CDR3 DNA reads TGTGCCCGGGGGCGACGGGCTGAAGCTTTCTTT. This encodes CARGRRAEAFF.